The 14 T cell receptor beta chains below come from one sample, sequenced in a study of T cells expressing NK-cell markers (dated by TCRdb to the early 2020s). Library preparation was by 5' RACE. Instrument on record: Illumina HiSeq 2000. TCRdb reprocessed the public reads and reports one entry per CDR3 protein sequence, without DNA. The record for this sample contains roughly 150,000 distinct CDR3 sequences. 20% of the sample lies in the top ten. Sequenced material: blood T cells: a sorted CD56 or NKG2C T cell subset, CD4+ or CD8+ T cells, or bulk PBMC T cells (not recorded which). These receptors were obtained from a man aged 18-70 years in good health.

The rearrangement links TRBV5-6 to TRBJ2-3; with no DNA, the TCRdb D assignment of TRBD1 cannot be verified. From germline, CDR1 is SGHDT and CDR2 YYEEEE. CDR3 length: 16 residues. CDR3 sequence reads: CASSLVQGLGTDTQYF.

CDR3 sequence: CASSLWVPGIGETQYF. The chain combines TRBV28 with TRBJ2-5; TCRdb outputs TRBD1, but without DNA this stays unchecked. The CDR3 extends over 16 amino acids. Per germline, CDR1 MDHEN and CDR2 SYDVKM.

The J gene is TRBJ1-5, the V gene TRBV28; TCRdb reports TRBD1, a call that lacks DNA to check it against. The CDR3 is made up of 18 amino acids. Germline V gene lookup returns CDR1 MDHEN and CDR2 SYDVKM. The CDR3 sequence: CASSLSRDRLYWDQPQHF.

V gene TRBV25-1 combines with J gene TRBJ2-2; the D gene TCRdb calls, TRBD1, cannot be checked with no DNA. Germline values: CDR1 MGHDK, CDR2 SYGVNS. The CDR3 sequence is 16 residues long. CDR3 amino acids: CASSGRVESDTGELFF.

The V and J genes are TRBV6-5 and TRBJ2-7. Per the germline V gene, CDR1 is MNHEY and CDR2 is SVGAGI. The CDR3 spans 13 residues. The CDR3 reads CASSLDTDSEQYF.

The genes are TRBV10-3 and TRBJ2-2. The CDR3 has 17 amino acids. The germline CDR1 and CDR2 sequences are ENHRY and SYGVKD. The CDR3 spells CAISESYGILNTGELFF.

The V call is TRBV13, the J call TRBJ2-7. This CDR3 region has 13 residues. The V gene's germline CDR1 is PRHDT and CDR2 FYEKMQ (reference sequence). The CDR3 sequence: CASSLAASYEQYF. Full variable domain (rest looked up from reference TRBV13 and TRBJ2-7): AAGVIQSPRHLIKEKRETATLKCYPIPRHDTVYWYQQGPGQDPQFLISFYEKMQSDKGSIPDRFSAQQFSDYHSELNMSSLELGDSALYFCASSLAASYEQYFGPGTRLTVT.

This chain links TRBV27 with TRBJ1-2; TCRdb's assignment of TRBD1 cannot be checked, as there is no DNA. This CDR3 has 14 residues. Germline V lookup: CDR1 MNHEY, CDR2 SMNVEV (reference sequence). The CDR3: CASSPIGQVHGYTF.

The chain combines TRBV7-3 with TRBJ2-3; the TRBD2 assignment by TCRdb is unverifiable without DNA. The CDR3 covers 17 residues. Germline CDR1 SGHTA, CDR2 FQGTGA. The CDR3 protein is CASSLSVAGGPTDTQYF.

V and J are TRBV28 and TRBJ2-5; TCRdb outputs TRBD1, but without DNA this stays unchecked. Germline V gene data show CDR1 as MDHEN and CDR2 as SYDVKM. The CDR3 extends over 14 amino acids. CDR3 loop: CASTPRGAGETQYF.

V gene TRBV5-5 combines with J gene TRBJ1-1; the D call from TCRdb, TRBD1, cannot be confirmed without DNA. The germline V gene encodes CDR1 SGHKS and CDR2 YYEKEE (reference sequence). The CDR3 runs to 15 residues. The CDR3: CASRMMDSQNTEAFF.

CDR3 sequence reads: CASSPQRWEGTYEQYF. J is TRBJ2-7 and V is TRBV5-6. Germline CDR1 SGHDT, CDR2 YYEEEE. The CDR3 consists of 16 residues.

The chain recombines TRBV12-3 or TRBV12-4 with TRBJ2-1. The CDR3 runs to 12 residues. CDR3 residues: CASSLPGEEQFF.

The chain carries TRBV6-1 and TRBJ1-1. This CDR3 region has 13 residues. Germline CDR1 and CDR2: MNHNS and SASEGT. The CDR3 loop reads CASSLGLNTEAFF.